These 21 T cell receptor beta chains came from one sample sequenced in a study of neurological immune-mediated disorders. MiXCR, applied by TCRdb to the 5' RACE reads, yields one record per CDR3 protein. The data show 60,000 to 90,000 distinct CDR3 sequences, about 9.4% seen once. As to time point: longitudinal time-point 1 (baseline). Sequencing input: PBMCs. These receptors all stem from a man younger than 45 in good health.

There are many counts of this clonotype. This chain connects TRBV7-9 to TRBJ2-7, with D perhaps assigned TRBD1 or TRBD2 (5 bases each). V was pared by 10 bases and J by 8 bases, with 18 bases between. The CDR3 has 12 amino acids. From germline, CDR1 is SEHNR and CDR2 FQNEAQ (reference sequence). This CDR3 is CAIEMGRQKQYF. The CDR3 DNA follows: TGTGCCATCGAAATGGGACGCCAGAAGCAGTACTTC.

The table lists this clonotype with many counts. The V call is TRBV6-4, the J call TRBJ2-3; TRBD1 matches at 8 bases. The J segment lost 1 base and the V segment lost 4 bases, leaving 10 bases of the junction unmatched. This CDR3 comprises 17 residues. Germline V gene lookup returns CDR1 MRHNA and CDR2 SNTAGT. The CDR3 region is CASSATGESRGTDTQYF. CDR3 nucleotide sequence: TGTGCCAGCAGTGCGACAGGGGAATCGCGTGGCACAGATACGCAGTATTTT.

In this sample, this clonotype turned up many times. The chain couples TRBV28 to TRBJ2-3; TRBD2 matches at 16 bases. The CDR3 loop spans 21 amino acids. Per germline, CDR1 MDHEN and CDR2 SYDVKM. Germline trimming cut 4 bases from V and 2 bases from J; bases unmatched to any gene: 15. The CDR3 DNA is TGTGCCAGCAGTTCCTGGACTGGGACTAGCGGGAGGGCAGGTGTCACAGATACGCAGTATTTT. Its protein is CASSSWTGTSGRAGVTDTQYF.

A few counts support this clonotype. The chain has TRBV28 and TRBJ1-1; the D is unclear. CDR1 and CDR2 (germline): MDHEN, SYDVKM. This CDR3 spans 12 amino acids. The ends were cut back, 2 bases at V and 6 bases at J, with 7 bases in the middle. CDR3 nucleotide sequence: TGTGCCAGCAGTTTAGGTATCCCTGAAGCTTTCTTT. Its translation is CASSLGIPEAFF.

This clonotype was detected many times. The chain employs TRBV5-1 and TRBJ2-7, with TRBD1 matching over 7 bases. V lost 0 bases and J lost 2; bases outside the gene matches: 8. The CDR3 is made up of 16 amino acids. The V gene's germline CDR1 is SGHRS and CDR2 YFSETQ. The CDR3 DNA follows: TGCGCCAGCAGCTTGGAGGGGGCGAGTTTCCCCTACGAGCAGTACTTC. Protein product: CASSLEGASFPYEQYF.

This clonotype was seen ten or more times. The chain joins TRBV28 to TRBJ2-5; 9 nucleotides line up with TRBD2. The CDR3 extends over 17 amino acids. Per germline, CDR1 MDHEN and CDR2 SYDVKM. Trimming at V came to 4 bases and at J to 7 bases, leaving 16 bases not matched to a gene. CDR3 nucleotide sequence: TGTGCCAGCAGTTCCCCTGAGAGGGTAGCGGGAGACGGGACCCAGTACTTC. This translates into CASSSPERVAGDGTQYF. The variable domain in full, with the rest retrieved from reference TRBV28 and TRBJ2-5, is DVKVTQSSRYLVKRTGEKVFLECVQDMDHENMFWYRQDPGLGLRLIYFSYDVKMKEKGDIPEGYSVSREKKERFSLILESASTNQTSMYLCASSSPERVAGDGTQYFGPGTRLLVL.

The chain combines TRBV5-1 with TRBJ2-1; 12 bases fit TRBD2. Unmatched junction bases numbered 3, after V lost 4 bases and J lost 7 bases. The germline V gene encodes CDR1 SGHRS and CDR2 YFSETQ. The CDR3 has 14 residues. The DNA of the CDR3 is TGCGCCAGCAGCCCTAGCGGGAGGGAAAATGAGCAGTTCTTC. Protein product: CASSPSGRENEQFF.

J is TRBJ2-5 and V is TRBV7-2; unclear D gene. The CDR3 sequence is 15 residues long. Per the germline V gene, CDR1 is SGHTA and CDR2 is FQGNSA. V lost 5 bases and J lost 4, with 17 bases in between. DNA for the CDR3: TGTGCCAGCAGCAGGGTCCTGTCGGGCGCAGAGACCCAGTACTTC. It is translated as CASSRVLSGAETQYF.

This clonotype was seen many times. The chain joins TRBV5-1 to TRBJ2-3; 16 nucleotides match TRBD2. The CDR3 contains 18 residues. The J segment lost 2 bases and the V segment lost 5 bases, leaving 8 bases of the junction unmatched. Germline assignment: CDR1 SGHRS and CDR2 YFSETQ. CDR3 sequence (DNA): TGCGCCAGCAGTTTTGGGACTAGCGGGAGGGCCGCCACAGATACGCAGTATTTT. Encoded protein: CASSFGTSGRAATDTQYF.

This clonotype was counted many times. The chain couples TRBV7-9 to TRBJ2-5, with D maybe TRBD1 (5 bases). The length of the CDR3 is 14 residues. V shed 2 bases and J shed 3 bases, with 10 bases lying between them. Germline V gene data show CDR1 as SEHNR and CDR2 as FQNEAQ (reference sequence). The CDR3 loop is CASSLQGGEETQYF. The CDR3 DNA follows: TGTGCCAGCAGCTTACAGGGTGGTGAAGAGACCCAGTACTTC.

The chain carries TRBV7-9 and TRBJ2-6; D gene unclear. Germline V gene sequence: CDR1 SEHNR, CDR2 FQNEAQ (reference sequence). Trimming left V 2 bases short and J 1 base short, with 3 bases between. The CDR3 spans 14 residues. The CDR3 sequence: CASSLSSGANVLTF. CDR3 DNA: TGTGCCAGCAGCTTAAGTTCTGGGGCCAACGTCCTGACTTTC.

This clonotype has at least ten counts. This chain uses TRBV12-3 or TRBV12-4 with TRBJ2-2; 10 bases map to TRBD2. V lost 6 bases and J lost 6; bases outside the gene matches: 7. The CDR3 runs 15 residues. Here the CDR3 DNA reads TGTGCCAGCAGACGTCTAGCGGGAGCGGCCGGGGAGCTGTTTTTT. Its protein product is CASRRLAGAAGELFF.

This clonotype has ten or more counts. This chain connects TRBV5-1 to TRBJ2-3; 10 bases match TRBD2. This CDR3 has 17 amino acids. Germline CDR1 is SGHRS and CDR2 is YFSETQ. J gave up 4 bases and V 0 bases, and 8 bases lay outside the gene matches. The CDR3 DNA reads as TGCGCCAGCAGCTTGGATCGGCTAGCGGGAGTGCCAGATACGCAGTATTTT. This gives the protein CASSLDRLAGVPDTQYF.

This clonotype was detected many times. This chain joins TRBV5-1 and TRBJ1-1; 7 bases agree with TRBD1. Germline V gene lookup returns CDR1 SGHRS and CDR2 YFSETQ. The trim removed 1 base at V and 2 bases at J, leaving 5 bases unmatched. This CDR3 has 15 residues. Written as DNA, the CDR3 is TGCGCCAGCAGCTTGCACGGGACAGTTAACACTGAAGCTTTCTTT. It codes for CASSLHGTVNTEAFF.

The chain combines TRBV7-2 with TRBJ2-7; 7 bases match TRBD1. The V gene end was trimmed by 5 bases and the J gene end by 7 bases; junction bases not matched to a gene: 8. The CDR3 extends over 13 amino acids. CDR1 is SGHTA and CDR2 is FQGNSA in the germline V gene. DNA for the CDR3: TGTGCCAGCAGCGAAGACAGGGATGGAGAGCAGTACTTC. Translating gives CASSEDRDGEQYF.

This clonotype was seen many times. The V gene is TRBV5-1, the J gene TRBJ2-1, with 8 positions matching TRBD2. The CDR3 sequence is 16 residues long. Germline trimming cut 1 base from V and 6 bases from J; bases unmatched to any gene: 9. Germline CDR1 is SGHRS and CDR2 is YFSETQ. In DNA, the CDR3 is TGCGCCAGCAGCTTGTCGGCGGGGGGTGTTGCCAATGAGCAGTTCTTC. It specifies CASSLSAGGVANEQFF.

The CDR3 DNA reads TGCAGCGTTGACGGGGGAGACGCAGATACGCAGTATTTT. Its protein is CSVDGGDADTQYF. The chain employs TRBV29-1 and TRBJ2-3, with TRBD2 as a possible D gene (6 bases). Germline V lookup: CDR1 SQVTM, CDR2 ANQGSEA. The V gene lost 3 bases and the J gene lost 4 bases, with 11 bases spanning the gap. This CDR3 is built from 13 residues.

This clonotype has just a few counts. The chain is built from TRBV14 and TRBJ1-1; 10 bases agree with TRBD1. The germline V gene has CDR1 SGHDN and CDR2 FVKESK. The CDR3 totals 15 residues. V shed 4 bases and J 4 bases; nucleotides not matched to a gene: 6. CDR3 protein: CASSRRDRGATEAFF. In nucleotides, the CDR3 is TGTGCCAGCAGCCGCCGGGACAGGGGCGCCACTGAAGCTTTCTTT.

For this clonotype: The CDR3 carries no conserved terminal phenylalanine or tryptophan, so it likely arises from a read error. The rearrangement links TRBV29-1 to TRBJ2-7; tentatively, D is TRBD2 (6 bases). V gave up 2 bases and J gave up 4 bases, with 15 bases separating them. CDR1 SQVTM and CDR2 ANQGSEA come from the germline V gene. The CDR3 extends over 14 amino acids. CDR3 nucleotide sequence: TGCAGCGTTGAAAAGGCCGTGGAGGGGTACGAGCAGTACCTC. Encoded protein: CSVEKAVEGYEQYL.

This clonotype was seen repeatedly, ten times or more. This rearrangement joins TRBV6-5 to TRBJ2-2; no reliable D call. Germline V CDR1 and CDR2: MNHEY, SVGAGI. V lost 5 bases to trimming and J lost 6 bases, with 10 bases between them. CDR3 length: 13 residues. The CDR3: CASSRIESGELFF. CDR3 nucleotides: TGTGCCAGCAGTCGGATCGAGTCCGGGGAGCTGTTTTTT.

This clonotype was counted ten times or more. Here the CDR3 reads CATSDISGRAVDEQFF. The CDR3 DNA reads TGTGCCACCAGTGACATTAGCGGGAGGGCCGTAGATGAGCAGTTCTTC. The chain is built from TRBV24-1 and TRBJ2-1; 11 bases map to TRBD2. V lost 4 bases, J lost 8 bases, and 9 bases stayed unmatched. Germline V CDR1 and CDR2: KGHDR, SFDVKD. This CDR3 comprises 16 residues.